A single sample is the source of the 10 T cell receptor beta chains below, sequenced in a study of shared clonotypes between healthy human individuals. Sequenced by immunoSEQ multiplex PCR; TCRdb stores in-frame clones only, minus some. This table has around 1.9 million clones, 85% to 95% appearing once. CD8 cells classed as naive were CD45RO-negative and positively selected for CCR7, excluding terminally differentiated effector memory CD45RA+ cells. The specimen sequenced was naive CD8+ T cells from PBMCs. The receptors originated from a young man in good health. Some clones in this sample may be carry-over from other donors' samples.

This chain joins TRBV28 and TRBJ2-3; a possible D gene is TRBD1 (5 bases). Trimming took 1 base from V and 0 from J, leaving 8 bases between them. The germline CDR1 and CDR2 sequences are MDHEN and SYDVKM. The CDR3 has 15 residues. CDR3 nucleotides: TGTGCCAGCAGTTTATTTCGACAGAGCACAGATACGCAGTATTTT. The encoded protein is CASSLFRQSTDTQYF.

The chain recombines TRBV7-9 with TRBJ2-1; possibly TRBD1 or TRBD2 for D (5 bases each). Trimming removed 2 bases at V and 3 bases at J, with 14 bases between. Germline CDR1 SEHNR, CDR2 FQNEAQ (reference sequence). The CDR3 sequence is 16 residues long. The CDR3 reads CASSLLGDLLYNEQFF. As DNA, the CDR3 is TGTGCCAGCAGCTTACTGGGGGACCTCCTCTACAATGAGCAGTTCTTC. Full variable domain (outside the CDR3, taken from reference TRBV7-9 and TRBJ2-1): DTGVSQNPRHKITKRGQNVTFRCDPISEHNRLYWYRQTLGQGPEFLTYFQNEAQLEKSRLLSDRFSAERPKGSFSTLEIQRTEQGDSAMYLCASSLLGDLLYNEQFFGPGTRLTVL.

This sequence joins TRBV6-6 and TRBJ1-5; 9 bases match TRBD1. Germline V gene sequence: CDR1 MNHNY, CDR2 SVGAGI (reference sequence). J lost 2 bases, V lost 4 bases, and 6 bases had no gene match. The CDR3 sequence is 16 residues long. CDR3 residues: CASSFPWTGGNQPQHF. As DNA, the CDR3 is TGTGCCAGCAGTTTCCCGTGGACAGGGGGCAATCAGCCCCAGCATTTT.

In the case of this clone: Since no conserved phenylalanine or tryptophan closes the CDR3, a read error is the likely cause. No DNA is shown, since the ends of the CDR3 on it are uncertain; the CDR3 is the one TCRdb lists. The chain has TRBV20-1 and TRBJ1-2. Germline-derived CDR1 and CDR2 are DFQATT and SNEGSKA (reference sequence). The CDR3 length equals 8 residues, ends included. CDR3 loop: CSASLGWI.

The chain combines TRBV25-1 with TRBJ2-7, with D perhaps matching TRBD1 (5 bases). CDR1 MGHDK and CDR2 SYGVNS come from the germline V gene. The V and J ends lost 7 bases and 3 bases respectively, with 13 bases between them. The CDR3 sequence is 13 residues long. CDR3 coding DNA: TGTGCCAGCACCCCCTTGGGGCGCTACGAGCAGTACTTC. Amino acids: CASTPLGRYEQYF.

The chain links TRBV5-4 to TRBJ2-7; D may be TRBD2 (5 bases). The V gene lost 6 bases and the J gene lost 1 base, with 14 bases spanning the gap. The germline V gene has CDR1 SGHNT and CDR2 YYREEE (reference sequence). The CDR3 extends over 14 amino acids. This CDR3 reads CASKGDYRSYEQYF. CDR3 nucleotide sequence: TGTGCCAGCAAGGGAGACTACAGATCCTACGAGCAGTACTTC.

This chain connects TRBV7-3 to TRBJ2-1, with 9 bases fitting TRBD1. J lost 7 bases, V lost 5 bases, and 12 bases had no gene match. CDR1 SGHTA and CDR2 FQGTGA come from the germline V gene. This CDR3 region has 16 residues. The CDR3 region is CASSPRTGVSWNEQFF. The CDR3 nucleotides read TGTGCCAGCAGCCCCCGGACAGGGGTATCGTGGAATGAGCAGTTCTTC.

The sample holds one count of this clone. Additional DNA sequences in this sample encode the identical CDR3. The chain links TRBV27 to TRBJ2-1, with 8 bases fitting TRBD1. The CDR3 is made up of 14 amino acids. Germline CDR1 and CDR2: MNHEY and SMNVEV (reference sequence). The junction had 3 bases not matched to a gene; V was cut back by 4 bases and J by 4 bases. CDR3 sequence: CASSSDRAYNEQFF. The CDR3 bases are TGTGCCAGCAGTTCGGACAGGGCGTACAATGAGCAGTTCTTC.

The chain uses TRBV5-1 and TRBJ2-7; 8 positions agree with TRBD1. Trimming removed 4 bases from V and 6 bases from J; junction bases left unmatched: 3. The CDR3 extends over 12 amino acids. Germline CDR1 reads SGHRS; CDR2 reads YFSETQ. This CDR3 is CASSPGGSEQYF. The CDR3 bases are TGCGCCAGCAGCCCAGGGGGCTCCGAGCAGTACTTC. Variable domain in full (rest from reference TRBV5-1 and TRBJ2-7): KAGVTQTPRYLIKTRGQQVTLSCSPISGHRSVSWYQQTPGQGLQFLFEYFSETQRNKGNFPGRFSGRQFSNSRSEMNVSTLELGDSALYLCASSPGGSEQYFGPGTRLTVT.

The genes are TRBV6-5 and TRBJ1-5; D remains unclear. Germline loops: CDR1 MNHEY, CDR2 SVGAGI. This CDR3 contains 15 residues. Trimming shortened V by 5 bases and J by 5 bases, and 16 bases separated the two germline ends. The CDR3 sequence is CASSPGPKNHQPQHF. CDR3 nucleotide sequence: TGTGCCAGCAGTCCTGGACCCAAAAATCATCAGCCCCAGCATTTT.